This is a list of T cell receptor beta chains from one sample in a study of graft-versus-host responses after intestinal transplantation. The antigens for these receptors are not known. The data were produced by immunoSEQ multiplex PCR, yet TCRdb's version contains in-frame clones alone and is incomplete. The repertoire holds approximately 130,000 clones, with more than 90% as singletons. Sequenced material: unstimulated CD4+ T cells sorted from spleen or lymph node cells, taken before intestinal transplant. Receptors were obtained from a human donor who received an intestinal transplant. CDR3s include the opening cysteine and the closing phenylalanine or tryptophan. The D gene is left open where the match is weak. Clone size is not always given. Where it is, it says once, few, many or a class for expanded clones.

size	D	V	J	CDR3	DNA
.	TRBD1	TRBV5-1	TRBJ2-7	CASRGTGATYEQYF	TGCGCCAGCAGAGGGACAGGGGCTACCTACGAGCAGTACTTC
.	.	TRBV5-1	TRBJ1-2	CASSLEGVGSRGYTF	TGCGCCAGCAGCTTGGAGGGGGTGGGGAGTCGAGGCTACACCTTC
.	.	TRBV19	TRBJ1-1	CASSTLAAGNTEAFF	TGTGCCAGTAGCACACTCGCAGCCGGGAACACTGAAGCTTTCTTT
.	.	TRBV5-6	TRBJ1-2	CASSLGRYYGYTF	TGTGCCAGCAGCTTGGGCAGGTACTATGGCTACACCTTC
.	.	TRBV2	TRBJ2-7	CASSSQGGGTYEQYF	TGTGCCAGCAGTTCCCAGGGTGGCGGGACCTACGAGCAGTACTTC
.	TRBD1	TRBV9	TRBJ2-1	CASSVLGGRAGGSLAPYNEQFF	TGTGCCAGCAGCGTTTTAGGGGGTAGGGCAGGGGGCAGTCTAGCCCCCTACAATGAGCAGTTCTTC
.	.	TRBV6-1	TRBJ1-4	CASSERGDSNLRKLFF	TGTGCCAGCAGTGAAAGGGGAGACAGCAACTTGAGAAAACTGTTTTTT
.	.	TRBV5-1	TRBJ2-6	CASSLAGGGLGDGANVLTF	TGCGCCAGCAGCTTGGCCGGGGGAGGCCTCGGTGATGGGGCCAACGTCCTGACTTTC
.	.	TRBV25-1	TRBJ1-1	CASSPGALRNTEAFF	TGTGCCAGCAGTCCAGGGGCCTTACGGAACACTGAAGCTTTCTTT
.	.	TRBV5-1	TRBJ1-1	CASSLAAGNTEAFF	TGCGCCAGCAGCTTGGCGGCGGGGAACACTGAAGCTTTCTTT
.	TRBD1	TRBV6-1	TRBJ1-2	CASSVPRQGFSGYTF	TGTGCCAGCAGTGTCCCTCGACAGGGTTTCAGTGGCTACACCTTC
.	.	TRBV4-2	TRBJ1-2	CASSQESGRYNYGYTF	TGTGCCAGCAGCCAAGAGTCCGGGAGGTATAACTATGGCTACACCTTC
.	TRBD2	TRBV4-1	TRBJ2-1	CASSQWGATSGGASYNEQFF	TGCGCCAGCAGCCAATGGGGGGCGACTAGCGGGGGGGCCTCCTACAATGAGCAGTTCTTC
.	.	TRBV9	TRBJ1-3	CASSATWPGSIYF	TGTGCCAGCAGCGCGACCTGGCCTGGGTCCATATATTTT
.	TRBD1	TRBV16	TRBJ2-7	CASSQGQGPYEQYF	TGTGCCAGCAGCCAAGGACAGGGTCCGTACGAGCAGTACTTC
.	.	TRBV19	TRBJ2-5	CASSIDITSSQYF	TGTGCCAGTAGTATAGATATCACCTCGTCCCAGTACTTC
.	.	TRBV7-9	TRBJ2-3	CASSLMGQGTDTQYF	TGTGCCAGCAGCTTGATGGGGCAGGGAACGGATACGCAGTATTTT
.	TRBD1	TRBV5-8	TRBJ1-6	CASSVGTAQSHF	TGTGCCAGCAGCGTCGGGACAGCCCAAAGCCACTTT
.	.	TRBV4-2	TRBJ1-1	CASSQRVINTEAFF	TGTGCCAGCAGCCAAAGGGTGATAAACACTGAAGCTTTCTTT
few	TRBD1	TRBV2	TRBJ1-6	CASSLTGDSNSPLHF	TGTGCCAGCAGCCTAACAGGGGACTCTAATTCACCCCTCCACTTT
.	.	TRBV18	TRBJ2-7	CASSPPTVGRVTRREQYF	TGTGCCAGCTCACCACCGACGGTCGGTAGGGTCACTCGGCGAGAGCAGTACTTC
.	TRBD1	TRBV7-3	TRBJ2-2	CASSARTGANTGELFF	TGTGCCAGCAGCGCTAGGACAGGGGCGAACACCGGGGAGCTGTTTTTT
once	.	TRBV7-2	TRBJ2-1	CASSLEFSSYNEQFF	TGTGCCAGCAGCTTAGAGTTTAGCTCCTACAATGAGCAGTTCTTC
.	TRBD2	TRBV2	TRBJ2-3	CASRDGLAADTQYF	TGTGCCAGCAGGGACGGACTAGCCGCAGATACGCAGTATTTT
.	TRBD1	TRBV9	TRBJ1-2	CASRGPGQGSYYGYTF	TGTGCCAGCAGGGGTCCGGGACAGGGATCCTACTATGGCTACACCTTC
.	TRBD2	TRBV5-6	TRBJ2-7	CASSQSGGAGEQYF	TGTGCCAGCAGTCAAAGCGGGGGGGCTGGTGAGCAGTACTTC
.	.	TRBV27	TRBJ1-2	CASRRGAGGYTF	TGTGCCAGCAGGCGGGGGGCAGGGGGCTACACCTTC
few	.	TRBV19	TRBJ1-6	CASGERVNSPLHF	TGTGCCAGTGGGGAGAGAGTAAATTCACCCCTCCACTTT
.	.	TRBV5-3	TRBJ1-5	CARSLRTANQPQHF	TGTGCCAGAAGCTTGAGGACAGCAAATCAGCCCCAGCATTTT
.	.	TRBV4-2	TRBJ1-6	CASSPSDQGAAALHF	TGTGCCAGCAGCCCCTCCGATCAGGGCGCCGCAGCCCTCCACTTT
.	.	TRBV5-8	TRBJ1-2	CASSLNRDPPYGYTF	TGTGCCAGCAGCCTTAACAGGGATCCCCCCTATGGCTACACCTTC
.	TRBD2	TRBV11-3	TRBJ2-7	CASSLGGSSYEQYF	TGTGCCAGCAGCTTAGGCGGGAGCTCCTACGAGCAGTACTTC
once	TRBD1	TRBV27	TRBJ2-7	CASSPRQGARYEQYF	TGTGCCAGCAGCCCTAGACAGGGGGCGCGCTACGAGCAGTACTTC
.	TRBD1	TRBV5-6	TRBJ1-2	CASSAGQGVGYTF	TGTGCCAGCAGCGCGGGACAGGGGGTTGGCTACACCTTC
.	.	TRBV9	TRBJ2-1	CASSVELAVNEQFF	TGTGCCAGCAGCGTAGAACTAGCAGTTAATGAGCAGTTCTTC
.	.	TRBV19	TRBJ1-1	CASKAVVGITEAFF	TGTGCCAGTAAGGCGGTTGTCGGTATCACTGAAGCTTTCTTT
.	.	TRBV14	TRBJ2-2	CASSHRENGELFF	TGTGCCAGCAGCCACCGGGAGAACGGGGAGCTGTTTTTT
.	.	TRBV5-6	TRBJ2-5	CASSFGRVSETQYF	TGTGCCAGCAGCTTCGGCAGGGTGTCAGAGACCCAGTACTTC
.	.	TRBV5-1	TRBJ1-1	CASSISTVNTEAFF	TGCGCCAGCAGCATCTCAACCGTGAACACTGAAGCTTTCTTT
once	.	TRBV18	TRBJ2-3	CASSPMGYSADTQYF	TGTGCCAGCTCACCCATGGGTTATTCGGCAGATACGCAGTATTTT
.	.	TRBV6-5	TRBJ2-7	CASRSDRPYEQYF	TGTGCCAGCAGGTCCGACAGACCCTACGAGCAGTACTTC
.	.	TRBV9	TRBJ1-2	CASSSLGPGADYGYTF	TGTGCCAGCAGCTCCCTCGGCCCAGGGGCCGACTATGGCTACACCTTC
.	TRBD1	TRBV2	TRBJ2-1	CASSEIGTVEYNEQFF	TGTGCCAGCAGTGAAATTGGGACAGTGGAATACAATGAGCAGTTCTTC
.	TRBD2	TRBV15	TRBJ2-3	CATSRGSGGADTQYF	TGTGCCACCAGCAGAGGGAGCGGGGGGGCAGATACGCAGTATTTT
.	.	TRBV2	TRBJ2-4	CASSGVDRILAKNIQYF	TGTGCCAGCAGTGGAGTAGACAGAATTCTAGCCAAAAACATTCAGTACTTC
once	.	TRBV4-1	TRBJ2-5	CASSQDGYQETQYF	TGCGCCAGCAGCCAAGACGGGTACCAAGAGACCCAGTACTTC
.	.	TRBV6-5	TRBJ1-1	CASSYIGVDEAFF	TGTGCCAGCAGTTACATCGGCGTGGATGAAGCTTTCTTT
.	.	TRBV30	TRBJ1-3	CAWGGFGDTIYF	TGTGCCTGGGGCGGCTTTGGAGACACCATATATTTT
few	.	TRBV5-5	TRBJ1-3	CASSAGRTGNTIYF	TGTGCCAGCAGCGCCGGGAGGACTGGAAACACCATATATTTT
.	TRBD1	TRBV7-8	TRBJ1-2	CASSQVTGGDDYGYTF	TGTGCCAGCAGCCAAGTAACAGGGGGCGATGACTATGGCTACACCTTC
.	.	TRBV30	TRBJ2-2	CAWSYGGTLERELFF	TGTGCCTGGAGTTATGGGGGGACTTTAGAGAGGGAGCTGTTTTTT
.	TRBD1	TRBV7-3	TRBJ2-1	CASSSSRGRDRGHNEQLF	TGTGCCAGCAGCTCCTCAAGGGGCCGGGACAGGGGGCACAATGAGCAGCTCTTC
.	.	TRBV5-1	TRBJ2-5	CASTQQDGRETQYF	TGCGCCAGCACCCAACAGGATGGGAGAGAGACCCAGTACTTC
.	.	TRBV27	TRBJ2-3	CASSPMRLNTQYF	TGTGCCAGCAGTCCAATGCGTTTAAATACGCAGTATTTT
once	.	TRBV6-6	TRBJ2-7	CASSEHPRQSREQYF	TGTGCCAGCAGCGAACACCCCCGACAGTCGAGGGAGCAGTACTTC
.	TRBD2	TRBV2	TRBJ2-3	CATGGLYTDTQYF	TGTGCCACGGGGGGGCTCTACACAGATACGCAGTATTTT
.	.	TRBV5-4	TRBJ1-3	CASSQDIFSGNTIYF	TGTGCCAGCAGCCAGGACATCTTCTCTGGAAACACCATATATTTT
.	.	TRBV9	TRBJ1-2	CASSVRGFDYGYTF	TGTGCCAGCAGCGTGAGGGGTTTTGACTATGGCTACACCTTC
.	.	TRBV7-3	TRBJ2-1	CASSLKGNEQFF	TGTGCCAGCAGCTTAAAGGGGAATGAGCAGTTCTTC
once	.	TRBV5-1	TRBJ1-1	CASSLFRGDTEAFF	TGCGCCAGCAGCTTATTTAGGGGAGACACTGAAGCTTTCTTT